The source of this T cell receptor (beta chain) is a study of blood T cell repertoires in COVID-19 (dated by TCRdb to the early 2020s). Study-wide context: Collaborator samples came from the United States, Italy and Spain and covered acute and convalescent phases of COVID-19. The material from the prospective study consisted of cDNA or gDNA derived from T cells, B-cell-depleted T cells, or PBMCs. Deeply sampled blood TCRbeta repertoires from subjects exposed to, actively infected with, or recovered from COVID-19 were included in the dataset. The repertoires were released in a freely available public database meant as a resource for research on the immune response to SARS-CoV-2. The samples were drawn from the first 160 participants of the ongoing ImmuneRACE study and from 1,254 subjects provided by 6 global collaborators. A de-identified subject ID, COVID-19 status, age in years and sex were almost always included in the sample metadata. HLA class I and class II types, where available, came from metadata supplied by the sample provider rather than from assay-based typing.

Collaborating institutions collected whole blood in K2EDTA tubes following their own protocols. For TCRbeta analysis, collaborators shipped samples as frozen whole blood, isolated PBMCs, or DNA extracted from either of those sample types. The immunoSEQ Assay, a bias-controlled multiplex PCR, was used to amplify TCRbeta CDR3 regions from genomic DNA. On the study's bioinformatics: The number of nucleated cells in each sample was estimated from the amplification of reference gene primers within the assay. Sequence reads were collapsed and filtered to measure the absolute abundance of every unique TCRbeta CDR3 rearrangement. Productive Simpson clonality was computed per sample as the square root of Simpson's diversity index over productive rearrangements. Not all clones reach the TCRdb copy of this immuneACCESS table, which keeps in-frame sequences only. Checked studies attribute under half of the gap to unresolved V genes and leave the rest unexplained. V and J calls and clone size are as listed in that table; D and trimming were resolved from the DNA. The sample table holds 29,000 or so clones, of which roughly 90% were seen once. The ten largest clones take up around 3.5% of the sample.

Inclusive of the bounding cysteine and phenylalanine, the CDR3 is 15 residues long. Just the 45-base CDR3 DNA is kept, in frame starting at base 1. V sheds 0 bases and J sheds 6 bases, leaving 14 bases between their ends. CDR1 and CDR2, per the germline V gene (reference sequence), are LGHDT and YNNKEL. What the work shows at the level of the full study, not this receptor alone: How much clinical and demographic metadata was included differed by source and by participant, and the metadata was provided uncurated.

Worth noting for this clone: Its antigen is still unknown. No base quality information exists; no much larger clone differs at one position.

The sequence was obtained from a human donor in a cohort sampled during active COVID-19. Sequenced sample: peripheral blood. The chain uses TRBV3-1 (or the pseudogene TRBV3-2) and TRBJ1-2; the D gene assignment is ambiguous. The CDR3 protein is CASSQDFGTVNGYTF. DNA sequence: TGTGCCAGCAGCCAAGATTTCGGCACAGTTAATGGCTACACCTTC.